This is a list of T cell receptor beta chains from one sample in a study of blood T cell repertoires in COVID-19. Sequenced by immunoSEQ multiplex PCR; TCRdb stores in-frame clones only, minus some. This table holds roughly 94,000 clones, approximately 80% found once. Source material: peripheral blood. These receptors were obtained from a man aged 55 to 70 with acute or convalescent COVID-19. The CDR3 runs from the conserved cysteine through the conserved F or W.

TRBV19	TRBJ1-2	CASRRGRGYTF
TRBV2	TRBJ1-1	CASNYRGLNTEAFF
TRBV29-1	TRBJ2-6	CSVVQFLAGGANVLTF
TRBV3-1/TRBV3-2	TRBJ2-1	CASSHLVGEQFF
TRBV6-5	TRBJ1-2	CASRRDRGNYGYTF
TRBV7-2	TRBJ2-7	CASSWGQGAYEQYF
TRBV28	TRBJ1-2	CASIALTGEDYGYTF
TRBV15	TRBJ2-7	CATSRRSGTGKEQYF
TRBV10-3	TRBJ2-1	CAISPSYLAGSHEQFF
TRBV24-1	TRBJ2-3	CATSETGTSGADTQYF
TRBV2	TRBJ1-1	CASSDDGLLYAFF
TRBV7-9	TRBJ1-2	CASSRAQLRDHGYTF
TRBV28	TRBJ2-1	CASSFMGGGGHNEQFF
TRBV10-3	TRBJ2-1	CATLTGTSNYNEQFF
TRBV19	TRBJ2-1	CASRRTSDYNEQFF
TRBV29-1	TRBJ2-1	CSVLGGTGASYNEQFF
TRBV7-8	TRBJ1-6	CASQDRDRTYNSPLHF
TRBV7-3	TRBJ2-3	CASSRGQGAGTQYF
TRBV5-1	TRBJ2-2	CASSRTSGYTGELFF
TRBV6-5	TRBJ2-7	CARGQGSYEQYF
TRBV2	TRBJ2-5	CASTFRTGGETQYF
TRBV25-1	TRBJ2-7	CASSNEEGTGSYEQYF
TRBV27	TRBJ2-5	CASSLTGSYQETQYF
TRBV3-1/TRBV3-2	TRBJ2-5	CASSSIGTSGGLVETQYF
TRBV27	TRBJ1-1	CASSLLRNTEAFF
TRBV28	TRBJ1-1	CASRLAGMRAAFF
TRBV30	TRBJ2-3	CAWGERRGPSSTDTQYF
TRBV7-8	TRBJ1-2	CASSPRTRNSPNYGYTF
TRBV29-1	TRBJ1-2	CSVGPRGLRYGYTF